This T cell receptor beta chain was captured by sequencing in a study of cytomegalovirus exposure and HLA in healthy donors. The study's findings and limits: DRB1 had the most TCR associations and HLA-C the fewest, a later analysis found, with rates varying by HLA locus.

Amplification used 60 Vbeta primers and 13 Jbeta primers. Profiled with immunoSEQ multiplex PCR; TCRdb holds only in-frame clones, not every one. The table has about 160,000 clones, 75% to 80% seen once; the top ten hold 3.1%. On this clone: What it binds is unknown.

The V end lost 2 bases, the J end lost 3 bases, and 9 bases lay between the germline ends. This CDR3 has 14 residues. Per the germline V gene, CDR1 is SEHNR and CDR2 is FQNEAQ (reference sequence). The receptor's source is a woman aged 40 to 55 in good health and CMV-seronegative. The chain employs TRBV7-9 and TRBJ2-3, with a weak D call TRBD2 (5 bases). Sequences were obtained from PBMCs. CDR3 sequence (DNA): TGTGCCAGCAGCTTACAAGGGAGAACAGATACGCAGTATTTT. It translates to CASSLQGRTDTQYF.